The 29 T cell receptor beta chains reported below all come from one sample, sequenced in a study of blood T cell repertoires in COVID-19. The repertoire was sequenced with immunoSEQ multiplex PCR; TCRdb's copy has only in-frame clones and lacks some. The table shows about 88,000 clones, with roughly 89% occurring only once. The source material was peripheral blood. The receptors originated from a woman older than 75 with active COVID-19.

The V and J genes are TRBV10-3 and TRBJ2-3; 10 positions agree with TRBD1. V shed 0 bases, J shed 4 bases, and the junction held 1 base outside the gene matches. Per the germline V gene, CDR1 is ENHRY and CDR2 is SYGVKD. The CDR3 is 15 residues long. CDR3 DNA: TGTGCCATCAGTGAGTCAGGGACAGGGGCAGATACGCAGTATTTT. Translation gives CAISESGTGADTQYF.

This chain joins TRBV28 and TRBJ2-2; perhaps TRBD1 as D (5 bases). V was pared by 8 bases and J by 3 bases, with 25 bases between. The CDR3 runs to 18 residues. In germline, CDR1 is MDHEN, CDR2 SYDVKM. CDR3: CASRPWVGQGPHTGELFF. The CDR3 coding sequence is TGTGCCAGCCGACCCTGGGTAGGGCAGGGCCCCCACACCGGGGAGCTGTTTTTT.

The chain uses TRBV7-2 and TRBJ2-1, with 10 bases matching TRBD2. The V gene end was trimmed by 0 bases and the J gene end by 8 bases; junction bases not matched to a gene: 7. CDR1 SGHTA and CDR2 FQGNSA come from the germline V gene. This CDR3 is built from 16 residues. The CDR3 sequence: CASSLARAGGPDEQFF. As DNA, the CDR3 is TGTGCCAGCAGCTTAGCACGAGCGGGAGGGCCGGATGAGCAGTTCTTC.

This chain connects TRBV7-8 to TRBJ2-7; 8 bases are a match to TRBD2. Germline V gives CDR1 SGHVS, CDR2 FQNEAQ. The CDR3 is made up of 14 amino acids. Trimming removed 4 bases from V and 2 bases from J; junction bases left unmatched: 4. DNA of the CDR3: TGTGCCAGCAGCTCAACTAGCGGTACCTACGAGCAGTACTTC. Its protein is CASSSTSGTYEQYF.

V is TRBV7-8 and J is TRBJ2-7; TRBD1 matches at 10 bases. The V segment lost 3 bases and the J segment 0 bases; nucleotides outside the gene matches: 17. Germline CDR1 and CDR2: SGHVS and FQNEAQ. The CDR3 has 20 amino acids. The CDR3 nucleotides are TGTGCCAGCAGCTTCACGCCACCCGGGACAGGGGCGGGGGCCTCCTACGAGCAGTACTTC. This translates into CASSFTPPGTGAGASYEQYF.

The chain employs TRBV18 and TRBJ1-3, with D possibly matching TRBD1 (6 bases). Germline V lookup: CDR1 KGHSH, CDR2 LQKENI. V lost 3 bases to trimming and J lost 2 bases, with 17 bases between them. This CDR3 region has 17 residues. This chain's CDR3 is CASSPVPPTGTGNTIYF. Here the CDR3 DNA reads TGTGCCAGCTCACCCGTCCCCCCCACAGGGACTGGAAACACCATATATTTT.

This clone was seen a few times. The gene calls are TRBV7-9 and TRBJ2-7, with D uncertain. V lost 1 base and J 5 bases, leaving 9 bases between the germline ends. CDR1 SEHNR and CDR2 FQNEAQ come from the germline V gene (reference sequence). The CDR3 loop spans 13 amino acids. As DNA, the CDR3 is TGTGCCAGCAGCTTAGGGCGCCAGGACGAGCAGTACTTC. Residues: CASSLGRQDEQYF.

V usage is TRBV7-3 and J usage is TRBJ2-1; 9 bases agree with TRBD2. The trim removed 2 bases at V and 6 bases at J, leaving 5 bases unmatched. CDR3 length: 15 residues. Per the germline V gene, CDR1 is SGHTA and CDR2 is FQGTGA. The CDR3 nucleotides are TGTGCCAGCAGCTTATCCGCGGGAGGGCTCAATGAGCAGTTCTTC. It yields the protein CASSLSAGGLNEQFF.

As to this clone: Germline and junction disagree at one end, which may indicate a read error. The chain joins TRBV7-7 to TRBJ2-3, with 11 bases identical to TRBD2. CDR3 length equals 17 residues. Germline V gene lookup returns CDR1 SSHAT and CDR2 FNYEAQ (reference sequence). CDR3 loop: CASSLAPTSGSTDTQYF. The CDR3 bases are TGTGCTAGCAGCTTAGCCCCAACTAGCGGGAGTACAGATACGCAGTATTTT.

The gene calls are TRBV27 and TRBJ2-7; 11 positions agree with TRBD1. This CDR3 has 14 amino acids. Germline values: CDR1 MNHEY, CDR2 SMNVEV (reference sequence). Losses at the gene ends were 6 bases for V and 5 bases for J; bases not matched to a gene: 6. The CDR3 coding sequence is TGTGCCAGCAGATTGGACAGGGGGCGCCACGAGCAGTACTTC. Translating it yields CASRLDRGRHEQYF.

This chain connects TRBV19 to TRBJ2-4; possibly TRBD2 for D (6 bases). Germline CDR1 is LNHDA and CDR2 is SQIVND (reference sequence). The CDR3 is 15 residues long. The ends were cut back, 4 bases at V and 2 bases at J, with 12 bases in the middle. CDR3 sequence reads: CASSSGDFSKNIQYF. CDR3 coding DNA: TGTGCCAGTAGTAGCGGGGACTTCTCCAAAAACATTCAGTACTTC.

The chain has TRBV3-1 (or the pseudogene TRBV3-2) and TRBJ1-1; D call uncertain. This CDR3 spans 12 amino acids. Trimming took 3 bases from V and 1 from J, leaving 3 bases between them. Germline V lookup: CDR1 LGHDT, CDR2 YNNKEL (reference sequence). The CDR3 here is CASSQANTEAFF. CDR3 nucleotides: TGTGCCAGCAGCCAGGCGAACACTGAAGCTTTCTTT.

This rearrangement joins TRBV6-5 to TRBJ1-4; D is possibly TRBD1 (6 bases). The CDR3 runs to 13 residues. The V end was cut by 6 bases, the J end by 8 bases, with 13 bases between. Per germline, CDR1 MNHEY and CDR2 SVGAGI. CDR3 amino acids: CASSGTRGEKLFF. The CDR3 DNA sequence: TGTGCCAGCAGCGGGACCAGGGGAGAAAAACTGTTTTTT.

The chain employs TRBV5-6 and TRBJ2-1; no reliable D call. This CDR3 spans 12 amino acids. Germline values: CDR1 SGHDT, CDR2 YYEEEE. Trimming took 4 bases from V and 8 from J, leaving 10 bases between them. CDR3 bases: TGTGCCAGCAGCGGCGCAGGATATGAGCAGTTCTTC. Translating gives CASSGAGYEQFF.

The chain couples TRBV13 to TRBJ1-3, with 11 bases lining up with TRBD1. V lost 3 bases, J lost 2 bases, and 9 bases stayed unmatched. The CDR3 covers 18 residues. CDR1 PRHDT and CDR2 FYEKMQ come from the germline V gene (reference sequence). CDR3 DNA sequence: TGTGCCAGCAGCTTTTCCGGGACAGGGGGACCGCCTGGAAACACCATATATTTT. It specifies CASSFSGTGGPPGNTIYF.

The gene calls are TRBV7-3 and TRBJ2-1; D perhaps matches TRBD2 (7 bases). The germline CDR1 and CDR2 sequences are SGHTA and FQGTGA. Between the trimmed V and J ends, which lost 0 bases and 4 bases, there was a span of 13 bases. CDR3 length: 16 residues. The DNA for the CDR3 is TGTGCCAGCAGCTTAACCGCGGGGGCGAAATACAATGAGCAGTTCTTC. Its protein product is CASSLTAGAKYNEQFF. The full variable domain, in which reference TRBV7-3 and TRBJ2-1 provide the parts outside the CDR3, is GAGVSQTPSNKVTEKGKYVELRCDPISGHTALYWYRQSLGQGPEFLIYFQGTGAADDSGLPNDRFFAVRPEGSVSTLKIQRTERGDSAVYLCASSLTAGAKYNEQFFGPGTRLTVL.

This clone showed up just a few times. For the CDR3, the DNA is TGTGCCAGCAGCTTGGAACTAGCGGGAGATCGGGAGCAGTTCTTC. Amino acid sequence: CASSLELAGDREQFF. V is TRBV5-4 and J is TRBJ2-1, with 11 bases that match TRBD2. Germline V gives CDR1 SGHNT, CDR2 YYREEE (reference sequence). Trimming at V came to 0 bases and at J to 10 bases, leaving 6 bases not matched to a gene. CDR3 size: 15 residues. Using reference TRBV5-4 and TRBJ2-1 for the parts outside the CDR3, the full variable domain is ETGVTQSPTHLIKTRGQQVTLRCSSQSGHNTVSWYQQALGQGPQFIFQYYREEENGRGNFPPRFSGLQFPNYSSELNVNALELDDSALYLCASSLELAGDREQFFGPGTRLTVL.

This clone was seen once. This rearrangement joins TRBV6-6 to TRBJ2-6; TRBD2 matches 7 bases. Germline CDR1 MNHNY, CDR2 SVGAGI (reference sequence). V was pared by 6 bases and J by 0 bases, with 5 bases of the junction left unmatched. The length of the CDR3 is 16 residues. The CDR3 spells CASSLGRVSGANVLTF. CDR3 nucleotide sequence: TGTGCCAGCAGCCTGGGGAGGGTCTCTGGGGCCAACGTCCTGACTTTC.

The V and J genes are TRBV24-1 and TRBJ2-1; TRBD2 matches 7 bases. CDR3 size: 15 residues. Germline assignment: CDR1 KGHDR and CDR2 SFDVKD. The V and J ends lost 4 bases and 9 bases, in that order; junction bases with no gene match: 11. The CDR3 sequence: CATSDPGPGEGEQFF. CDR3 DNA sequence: TGTGCCACCAGTGACCCGGGACCCGGGGAGGGTGAGCAGTTCTTC.

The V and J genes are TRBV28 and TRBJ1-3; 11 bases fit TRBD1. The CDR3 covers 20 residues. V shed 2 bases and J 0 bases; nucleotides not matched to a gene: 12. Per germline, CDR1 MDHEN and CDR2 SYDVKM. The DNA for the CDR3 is TGTGCCAGCAGTTTAACGGGACAGGGGGTTTTAAGAACCTCTGGAAACACCATATATTTT. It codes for CASSLTGQGVLRTSGNTIYF.

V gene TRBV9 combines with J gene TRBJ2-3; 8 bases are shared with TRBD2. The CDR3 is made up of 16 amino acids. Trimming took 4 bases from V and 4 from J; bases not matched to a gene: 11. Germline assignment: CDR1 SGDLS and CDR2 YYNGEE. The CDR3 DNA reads TGTGCCAGCAGCCCTCGGGGGGGGGAGTCCGCAGATACGCAGTATTTT. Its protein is CASSPRGGESADTQYF. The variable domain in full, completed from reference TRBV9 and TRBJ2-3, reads DSGVTQTPKHLITATGQRVTLRCSPRSGDLSVYWYQQSLDQGLQFLIQYYNGEERAKGNILERFSAQQFPDLHSELNLSSLELGDSALYFCASSPRGGESADTQYFGPGTRLTVL.

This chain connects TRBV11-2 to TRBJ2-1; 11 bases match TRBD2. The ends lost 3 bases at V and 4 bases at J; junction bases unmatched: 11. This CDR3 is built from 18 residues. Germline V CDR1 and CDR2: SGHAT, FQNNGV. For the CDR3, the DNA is TGTGCCAGCAGCTTCGTCTTAGCGGGAGGGATGAAGTACAATGAGCAGTTCTTC. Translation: CASSFVLAGGMKYNEQFF.

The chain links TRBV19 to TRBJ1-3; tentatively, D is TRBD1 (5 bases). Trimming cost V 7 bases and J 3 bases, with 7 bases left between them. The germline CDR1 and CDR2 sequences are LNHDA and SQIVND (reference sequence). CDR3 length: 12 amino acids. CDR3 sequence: CASNQGGNTIYF. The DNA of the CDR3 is TGTGCCAGTAACCAGGGTGGAAACACCATATATTTT.

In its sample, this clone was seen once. The CDR3 DNA reads as TGTGCCAGCGTTGGGGCGGGAGTTCAGTATTTT. Protein product: CASVGAGVQYF. The rearrangement joins TRBV3-1 (or the pseudogene TRBV3-2) to TRBJ2-3, with TRBD2 matching over 7 bases. The CDR3 length is 11 residues. With 8 bases clipped from V and 12 bases from J, the junction kept 8 bases outside the gene matches. Germline CDR1 and CDR2: LGHDT and YNNKEL (reference sequence).

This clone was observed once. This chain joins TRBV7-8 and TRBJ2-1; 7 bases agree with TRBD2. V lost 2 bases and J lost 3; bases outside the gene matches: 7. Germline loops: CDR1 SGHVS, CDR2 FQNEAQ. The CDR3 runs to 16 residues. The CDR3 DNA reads TGTGCCAGCAGCTTATCTTTAAGCGGGATCTACAATGAGCAGTTCTTC. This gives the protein CASSLSLSGIYNEQFF.

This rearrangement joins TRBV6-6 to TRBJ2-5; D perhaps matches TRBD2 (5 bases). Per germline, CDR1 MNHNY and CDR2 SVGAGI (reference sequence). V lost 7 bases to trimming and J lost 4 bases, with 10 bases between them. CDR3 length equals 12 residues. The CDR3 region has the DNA TGTGCCAGCACACTCACTAGAGAGACCCAGTACTTC. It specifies CASTLTRETQYF.

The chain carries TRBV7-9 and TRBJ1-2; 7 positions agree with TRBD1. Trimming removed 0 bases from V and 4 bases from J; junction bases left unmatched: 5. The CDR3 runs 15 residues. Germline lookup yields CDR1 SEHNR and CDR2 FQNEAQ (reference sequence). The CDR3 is CASSLAGGQIYGYTF. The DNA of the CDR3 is TGTGCCAGCAGCTTAGCGGGGGGACAGATCTATGGCTACACCTTC.

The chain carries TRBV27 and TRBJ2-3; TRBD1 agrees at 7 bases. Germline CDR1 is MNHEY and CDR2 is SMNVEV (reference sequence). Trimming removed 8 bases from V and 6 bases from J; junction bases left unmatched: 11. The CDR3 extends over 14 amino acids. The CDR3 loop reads CASRGGYTADTQYF. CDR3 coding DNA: TGTGCCAGCCGAGGGGGCTACACCGCGGATACGCAGTATTTT.

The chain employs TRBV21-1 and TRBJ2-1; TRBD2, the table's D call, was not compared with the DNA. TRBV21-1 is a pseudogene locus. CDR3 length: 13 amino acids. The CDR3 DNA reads TGTGCCAGCAGCAAAGCGGGAGTACATGAGCAGTTCTTC. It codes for CASSKAGVHEQFF.